These T cell receptor beta chains were read from a single sample in a study of T cell responses to AZD1222 COVID-19 vaccine. The data were produced by immunoSEQ multiplex PCR, yet TCRdb's version contains in-frame clones alone and is incomplete. The data show approximately 100,000 clones, around 90% seen once. The sample was peripheral blood, taken 28 days after the second AZD1222 dose. Receptors were obtained from an adult who received the AZD1222 COVID-19 vaccine. Both conserved end residues are part of each CDR3. The D gene is left open where the match is weak. Only part of the rows carry a size: once, few, many, or a class if the clone is expanded.

d_call: .
v_call: TRBV18
j_call: TRBJ2-1
clone_size: .
cdr3_nt: TGTGCCAGCTCACCCCGAAGACAGATATTCAATGAGCAGTTCTTC
cdr3_aa: CASSPRRQIFNEQFF

d_call: .
v_call: TRBV2
j_call: TRBJ1-2
clone_size: .
cdr3_nt: TGTGCCAGCAAGGCCTTGGTCTTGTTGAACTATGGCTACACCTTC
cdr3_aa: CASKALVLLNYGYTF

d_call: .
v_call: TRBV6-1
j_call: TRBJ2-2
clone_size: .
cdr3_nt: TGTGCCAGCAGTGCTAGTAGACAGGCCCCCGGCGGGGAGCTGTTTTTT
cdr3_aa: CASSASRQAPGGELFF

d_call: TRBD2
v_call: TRBV2
j_call: TRBJ2-1
clone_size: .
cdr3_nt: TGTGCCAGCAGTGAGTGGCTAGCGGGGGGAGGGCAGTTCTTC
cdr3_aa: CASSEWLAGGGQFF

d_call: TRBD2
v_call: TRBV18
j_call: TRBJ2-1
clone_size: .
cdr3_nt: TGTGCCAGCTCACTAACCGGGACTAGCATCAATGAGCAGTTCTTC
cdr3_aa: CASSLTGTSINEQFF

d_call: TRBD1
v_call: TRBV3-1/TRBV3-2
j_call: TRBJ2-7
clone_size: once
cdr3_nt: TGTGCCAGCAGCCACGGGACAGGGTCTTACGAGCAGTACTTC
cdr3_aa: CASSHGTGSYEQYF

d_call: .
v_call: TRBV25-1
j_call: TRBJ1-1
clone_size: .
cdr3_nt: TGTGCCAGCAGTGAATACCTAAACACTGAAGCTTTCTTT
cdr3_aa: CASSEYLNTEAFF

d_call: .
v_call: TRBV3-1/TRBV3-2
j_call: TRBJ1-2
clone_size: .
cdr3_nt: TGTGCCAGCAGTTTGACAGAACTTTATGGCTACACCTTC
cdr3_aa: CASSLTELYGYTF

d_call: TRBD1
v_call: TRBV5-1
j_call: TRBJ1-5
clone_size: .
cdr3_nt: TGCGCCAGCAGCTTTCAAGGGGGCGATTCGCCCCAGCATTTT
cdr3_aa: CASSFQGGDSPQHF

d_call: .
v_call: TRBV3-1/TRBV3-2
j_call: TRBJ2-1
clone_size: .
cdr3_nt: TGTGCCAGCAGCCACTCCTACCCGGGGCACGGTTACAATGAGCAGTTCTTC
cdr3_aa: CASSHSYPGHGYNEQFF

d_call: .
v_call: TRBV18
j_call: TRBJ1-1
clone_size: .
cdr3_nt: TGTGCCAGCTCACCCCCCGAAAGGGGCGCATATACTGAAGCTTTCTTT
cdr3_aa: CASSPPERGAYTEAFF

d_call: .
v_call: TRBV5-6
j_call: TRBJ1-2
clone_size: once
cdr3_nt: TGTGCCAGCAGCTCGGGGGTCTCTGGCTACACCTTC
cdr3_aa: CASSSGVSGYTF

d_call: TRBD1
v_call: TRBV19
j_call: TRBJ1-5
clone_size: .
cdr3_nt: TGTGCCAGTAGTTCGCCCGGACAGGGGGCGCCGCATTTT
cdr3_aa: CASSSPGQGAPHF

d_call: .
v_call: TRBV6-6
j_call: TRBJ2-2
clone_size: .
cdr3_nt: TGTGCCAGCGGGAAGATCCAAGCGAACACCGGGGAGCTGTTTTTT
cdr3_aa: CASGKIQANTGELFF

d_call: TRBD1
v_call: TRBV2
j_call: TRBJ1-4
clone_size: .
cdr3_nt: TGTGCCAGCAGCCGTGCATCAGGGGGGAGAGCTGAAAAACTGTTTTTT
cdr3_aa: CASSRASGGRAEKLFF

d_call: TRBD1
v_call: TRBV6-1
j_call: TRBJ1-2
clone_size: .
cdr3_nt: TGTGCCAGCAGTGACCCCGGGACAGGAAACTATGGCTACACCTTC
cdr3_aa: CASSDPGTGNYGYTF

d_call: TRBD2
v_call: TRBV18
j_call: TRBJ2-1
clone_size: .
cdr3_nt: TGTGCCAGCTCACCTACCCTAGCGGGGAGTTACAATGAGCAGTTCTTC
cdr3_aa: CASSPTLAGSYNEQFF

d_call: .
v_call: TRBV20-1
j_call: TRBJ2-7
clone_size: .
cdr3_nt: TGCAGTGCCCCGGACAACTACGAGCAGTACTTC
cdr3_aa: CSAPDNYEQYF

d_call: TRBD1
v_call: TRBV4-1
j_call: TRBJ1-2
clone_size: .
cdr3_nt: TGCGCCAGCAGCCAAGACCCCAGGGGGTATGGCTACACCTTC
cdr3_aa: CASSQDPRGYGYTF

d_call: TRBD1
v_call: TRBV9
j_call: TRBJ1-6
clone_size: .
cdr3_nt: TGTGCCAGCAGCGTAAATGGACAGGGGGATAATTCACCCCTCCACTTT
cdr3_aa: CASSVNGQGDNSPLHF

d_call: .
v_call: TRBV7-9
j_call: TRBJ2-3
clone_size: .
cdr3_nt: TGTGCCAGCAGCTTAGGACAGACCACAGATACGCAGTATTTT
cdr3_aa: CASSLGQTTDTQYF

d_call: TRBD1
v_call: TRBV7-9
j_call: TRBJ1-4
clone_size: .
cdr3_nt: TGTGCCAGCAGCCCCGGGACAGGGGCTAATGAAAAACTGTTTTTT
cdr3_aa: CASSPGTGANEKLFF

d_call: TRBD1
v_call: TRBV18
j_call: TRBJ2-2
clone_size: once
cdr3_nt: TGTGCCAGCTCCTCCGGGACAGGCAACCCGAACACCGGGGAGCTGTTTTTT
cdr3_aa: CASSSGTGNPNTGELFF

d_call: .
v_call: TRBV5-1
j_call: TRBJ1-5
clone_size: .
cdr3_nt: TGCGCCAGCAGCTTGGAAGTTCAGGGGCTTGGGGGGCTTGGCAATCAGCCCCAGCATTTT
cdr3_aa: CASSLEVQGLGGLGNQPQHF

d_call: .
v_call: TRBV27
j_call: TRBJ1-5
clone_size: once
cdr3_nt: TGTGCCAGCAGTTTACAGGTAGATCAGCCCCAGCATTTT
cdr3_aa: CASSLQVDQPQHF

d_call: TRBD1
v_call: TRBV9
j_call: TRBJ1-2
clone_size: .
cdr3_nt: TGTGCCAGCAGCCCTAGACAGGGGCTAGCTAACTATGGCTACACCTTC
cdr3_aa: CASSPRQGLANYGYTF

d_call: .
v_call: TRBV6-5
j_call: TRBJ1-2
clone_size: .
cdr3_nt: TGTGCCAGCAGTTACTTCGGGGGAATTCCGGGTGGCTACACCTTC
cdr3_aa: CASSYFGGIPGGYTF

d_call: TRBD2
v_call: TRBV20-1
j_call: TRBJ2-3
clone_size: once
cdr3_nt: TGCAGTGCTAGTCCTGCCGCGGGGGGCTTTGCAGATACGCAGTATTTT
cdr3_aa: CSASPAAGGFADTQYF

d_call: .
v_call: TRBV7-9
j_call: TRBJ2-7
clone_size: .
cdr3_nt: TGTGCCAGCAGCTTGGGGACAACCGAGCAGTACTTC
cdr3_aa: CASSLGTTEQYF

d_call: .
v_call: TRBV20-1
j_call: TRBJ1-1
clone_size: .
cdr3_nt: TGCAGTGGAACACAGGGAAGCGAAGCTTTCTTT
cdr3_aa: CSGTQGSEAFF

d_call: .
v_call: TRBV6-5
j_call: TRBJ1-3
clone_size: once
cdr3_nt: TGTGCCAGCAGTACCCGAGCCACCCCTGGAAACACCATATATTTT
cdr3_aa: CASSTRATPGNTIYF

d_call: .
v_call: TRBV3-1/TRBV3-2
j_call: TRBJ1-1
clone_size: .
cdr3_nt: TGTGCCAGCAGCCCGGGGGACCGAGCCAACACTGAAGCTTTCTTT
cdr3_aa: CASSPGDRANTEAFF

d_call: TRBD1
v_call: TRBV5-1
j_call: TRBJ1-3
clone_size: .
cdr3_nt: TGCGCCAGCAGCGGGACAGGGGGCGAAGGTGGAAACACCATATATTTT
cdr3_aa: CASSGTGGEGGNTIYF

d_call: TRBD1
v_call: TRBV5-4
j_call: TRBJ2-5
clone_size: .
cdr3_nt: TGTGCCAGCAGCGCGGACAGGGGGCGAGTTGGGACCCAGTACTTC
cdr3_aa: CASSADRGRVGTQYF

d_call: .
v_call: TRBV7-8
j_call: TRBJ2-5
clone_size: few
cdr3_nt: TGTGCCAGCAGCTTACAGGAGACCCAGTACTTC
cdr3_aa: CASSLQETQYF

d_call: .
v_call: TRBV2
j_call: TRBJ1-3
clone_size: .
cdr3_nt: TGTGCCAGCAGTGACCACACCATATATTTT
cdr3_aa: CASSDHTIYF

d_call: .
v_call: TRBV2
j_call: TRBJ1-5
clone_size: .
cdr3_nt: TGTGCCAGCAGTGAGACAGAGAGGGGGCAGCCCCAGCATTTT
cdr3_aa: CASSETERGQPQHF